The present T cell receptor beta chain was sequenced within a study of blood T cell repertoires in COVID-19 (TCRdb year 2020). About the investigation overall: Samples covering the acute and convalescent phases of COVID-19 were provided by collaborators in the United States, Italy and Spain. The material from the prospective study consisted of cDNA or gDNA derived from T cells, B-cell-depleted T cells, or PBMCs. The repertoires were released in a freely available public database meant as a resource for research on the immune response to SARS-CoV-2. The samples were drawn from two sources: the first 160 participants of the ongoing ImmuneRACE study, and 950 to 1,500 subjects contributed by 6 global collaborators. Where available, HLA class I and class II types were taken from metadata supplied by the sample provider and were not determined by assay-based typing. Deeply sampled blood TCRbeta repertoires from subjects exposed to, actively infected with, or recovered from COVID-19 were included in the dataset. The sample metadata nearly always contained a de-identified subject ID, COVID-19 status, age in years and sex. What the research found in general, with its limitations: The quantity of clinical and demographic metadata differed by source and by participant and was supplied without curation.

Whole blood was collected in K2EDTA tubes by collaborating institutions according to the institutions' own protocols. For TCRbeta analysis, collaborators shipped samples as frozen whole blood, isolated PBMCs, or DNA extracted from either of those sample types. This clone was detected only a few times. It has no known antigen specificity. The sample holds no much larger clone one base away, and base qualities are not on file. The immunoSEQ Assay, a bias-controlled multiplex PCR, was used to amplify TCRbeta CDR3 regions from genomic DNA. The published analysis was carried out like this. Nucleated cell counts per sample were estimated from amplification of reference gene primers within the assay. Sequence reads were collapsed and filtered to measure the absolute abundance of every unique TCRbeta CDR3 rearrangement. For each sample, productive Simpson clonality was calculated as the square root of Simpson's diversity index over productive rearrangements. Not all clones reach the TCRdb copy of this immuneACCESS table, which keeps in-frame sequences only. Checked studies attribute under half of the gap to unresolved V genes and leave the rest unexplained. The DNA was the basis for D and trimming; V, J and clone size are from that table. The sample profile shows 300,000 or so clones; about 86% of them were found once. Of the sample, about 1.2% falls within the top ten clones.

At the junction V is shortened by 6 bases and J by 5 bases, with 13 bases in between. The CDR3 spans 13 residues, from the cysteine through the phenylalanine. Only CDR3 DNA is held: 39 bases, read in frame from base 1. The germline V gene (reference sequence) yields MNHEY for CDR1 and SMNVEV for CDR2. The chain is encoded by TRBV27 joined to TRBJ1-1; the D gene cannot be resolved reliably. The TCR sequence derives from a woman between 50 and 59 years old with acute or convalescent COVID-19. The specimen was peripheral blood. The CDR3 loop reads CASRSRRETEAFF. The DNA sequence is given as TGTGCCAGCAGGTCCAGAAGGGAGACTGAAGCTTTCTTT.